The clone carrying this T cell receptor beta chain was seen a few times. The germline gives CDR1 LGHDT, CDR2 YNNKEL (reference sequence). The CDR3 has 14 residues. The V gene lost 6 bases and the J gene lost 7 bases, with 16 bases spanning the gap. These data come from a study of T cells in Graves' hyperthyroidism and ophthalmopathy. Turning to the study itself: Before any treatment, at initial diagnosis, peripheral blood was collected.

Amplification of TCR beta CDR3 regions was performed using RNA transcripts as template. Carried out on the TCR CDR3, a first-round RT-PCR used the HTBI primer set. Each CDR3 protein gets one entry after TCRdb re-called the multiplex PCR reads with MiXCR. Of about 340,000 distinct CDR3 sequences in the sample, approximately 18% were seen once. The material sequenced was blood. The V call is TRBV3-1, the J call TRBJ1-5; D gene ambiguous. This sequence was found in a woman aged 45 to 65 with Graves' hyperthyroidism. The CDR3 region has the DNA TGTGCCAGCAGTCCGCTGGGTAATGGGCAGCCCCAGCATTTT. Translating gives CASSPLGNGQPQHF.